This TCR beta chain was sequenced during a study of post-analysis software for immune sequencing data. On the study more broadly: Both relapsing-remitting and secondary progressive multiple sclerosis featured among the disease courses, as did progressive-relapsing multiple sclerosis. Study-wide findings and caveats: When compared against controls, multiple sclerosis patients showed significantly lower normalized Chao1 diversity.

cDNA libraries for TCR beta contained unique molecular identifiers. Some 500,000 cDNA molecules were obtained per 1 to 10 million input T cells. One entry per CDR3 protein results from TCRdb running MiXCR on the PCR reads. The data contain roughly 730,000 distinct CDR3 sequences, approximately 30% of them singletons. Remarks on this clonotype: The antigen is undetermined. This CDR3 fails to terminate in the conserved phenylalanine or tryptophan, so it likely reflects a read error.

The origin of this receptor is a girl between 5 and 17 years old with multiple sclerosis. Input material: blood.

CDR3 sequence (DNA): TGTGCCAGCCGAACTCCCCCGGAGACCCAGTACGTC. It specifies CASRTPPETQYV. V is TRBV28 and J is TRBJ2-5; unclear D gene. The CDR3 totals 12 residues. The germline V gene has CDR1 MDHEN and CDR2 SYDVKM. The germline V and J ends were trimmed by 8 bases and 5 bases, with 12 bases remaining between them.